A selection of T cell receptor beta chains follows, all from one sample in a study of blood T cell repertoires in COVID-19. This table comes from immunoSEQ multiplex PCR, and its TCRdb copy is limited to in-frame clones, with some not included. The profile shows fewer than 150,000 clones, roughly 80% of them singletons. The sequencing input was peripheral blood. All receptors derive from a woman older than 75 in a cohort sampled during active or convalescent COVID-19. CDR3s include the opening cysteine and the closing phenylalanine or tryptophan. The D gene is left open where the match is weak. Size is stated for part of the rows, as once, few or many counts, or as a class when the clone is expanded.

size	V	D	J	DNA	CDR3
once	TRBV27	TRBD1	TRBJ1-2	TGTGCCAGCAGTTTCAATCGGGACAGGGAAAATGGCTACACCTTC	CASSFNRDRENGYTF
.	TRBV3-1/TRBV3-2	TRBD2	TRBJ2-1	TGTGCCAGCAGCAAGGGCGGCGTTCTAGCGGGGAACAATGAGCAGTTCTTC	CASSKGGVLAGNNEQFF
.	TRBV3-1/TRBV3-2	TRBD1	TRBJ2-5	TGTGCCAGCAGTCTTGCAGGGGGTATTCAAGAGACCCAGTACTTC	CASSLAGGIQETQYF
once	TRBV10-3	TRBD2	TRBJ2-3	TGTGCCATCAGTGAGCCGGGACTAGGATTGGCAGATACGCAGTATTTT	CAISEPGLGLADTQYF
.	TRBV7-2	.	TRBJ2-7	TGTGCCAGCAGCTTATCCGGACTACCCGGAGAGCAGTACTTC	CASSLSGLPGEQYF
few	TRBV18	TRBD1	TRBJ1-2	TGTGCCAGCTCACCAAAACTAGGACAGGGGCGACACTATGGCTACACCTTC	CASSPKLGQGRHYGYTF
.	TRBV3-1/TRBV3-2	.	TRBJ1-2	TGTGCCAGCAGCACCGGGAACAGATTCTTTGGCTACACCTTC	CASSTGNRFFGYTF
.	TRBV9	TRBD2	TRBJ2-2	TGTGCCAGCAGCCCGCGGGGGGCGATTACCGGGGAGCTGTTTTTT	CASSPRGAITGELFF
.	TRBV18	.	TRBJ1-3	TGTGCCAGCTCACGATCGATACAGGGCTCTGGAAACACCATATATTTT	CASSRSIQGSGNTIYF
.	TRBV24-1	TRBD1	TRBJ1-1	TGTGCCACCAGCCGGACAGGAGGGAACACTGAAGCTTTCTTT	CATSRTGGNTEAFF
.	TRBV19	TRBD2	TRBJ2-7	TGTGCCAGTGCCACCGGGACTAGCTCCTACGAGCAGTACTTC	CASATGTSSYEQYF
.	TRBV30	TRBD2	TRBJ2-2	TGTGCCTGGAGGTTATGGGGACTAGCGGTAAACACCGGGGAGCTGTTTTTT	CAWRLWGLAVNTGELFF
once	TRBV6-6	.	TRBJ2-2	TGTGCCAGCACCCTGGACAGATCAAACACCGGGGAGCTGTTTTTT	CASTLDRSNTGELFF
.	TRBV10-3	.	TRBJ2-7	TGTGCCATCAGGGGGGGATACGAGCAGTACTTC	CAIRGGYEQYF
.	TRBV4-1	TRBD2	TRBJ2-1	TGCGCCAGCAGCCAAGCACCCGGACTAGGGTACAATGAGCAGTTCTTC	CASSQAPGLGYNEQFF
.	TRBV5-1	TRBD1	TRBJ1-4	TGCGCCAGCAGCCTGGGACAGGTTAATGAAAAACTGTTTTTT	CASSLGQVNEKLFF
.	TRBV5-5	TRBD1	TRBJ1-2	TGTGCCAGCAGCCTTATCCCCGGGACAGGGGGCTCTGGCTACACCTTC	CASSLIPGTGGSGYTF
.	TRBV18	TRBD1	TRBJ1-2	TGTGCCAGCTCACCAAGGGCAGGGGGCGAGCCATCCTATGGCTACACCTTC	CASSPRAGGEPSYGYTF
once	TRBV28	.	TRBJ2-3	TGTGCCAGCAGTTTCAGGGGGACCGGGACTAGAGGCACAGATACGCAGTATTTT	CASSFRGTGTRGTDTQYF
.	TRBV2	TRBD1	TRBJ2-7	TGTGCCAGCAGTGATTACCGGGACAGGGATCACGAGCAGTACTTC	CASSDYRDRDHEQYF
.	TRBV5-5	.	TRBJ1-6	TGTGCCAGCAGCTTATACTACACAGGGTACAATTCACCCCTCCACTTT	CASSLYYTGYNSPLHF
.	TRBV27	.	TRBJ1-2	TGTGCCAGCAGTTCCAGGATGACAAACTATGGCTACACCTTC	CASSSRMTNYGYTF
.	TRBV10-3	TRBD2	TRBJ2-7	TGTGCCATCAGCTCGGGACTAGCGGGGGCCTACGAGCAGTACTTC	CAISSGLAGAYEQYF
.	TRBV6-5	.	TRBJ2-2	TGTGCCAGCAGATCGGGTATCGGGGAGCTGTTTTTT	CASRSGIGELFF
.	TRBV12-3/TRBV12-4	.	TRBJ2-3	TGTGCCAGCAGTCTCAGAGGTCTTGATACGCAGTATTTT	CASSLRGLDTQYF
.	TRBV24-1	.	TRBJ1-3	TGTGCCACCAGTGATCCCCCCGGAGGGCCCGGGTGTGGAAACACCATATATTTT	CATSDPPGGPGCGNTIYF
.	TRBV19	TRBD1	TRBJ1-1	TGTGCCAGTAGTATTGGACAGGGGTTGGAAGCTTTCTTT	CASSIGQGLEAFF
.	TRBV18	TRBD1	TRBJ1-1	TGTGCCAGCTCACCAGGGACAGGTTCTCATGAAGCTTTCTTT	CASSPGTGSHEAFF
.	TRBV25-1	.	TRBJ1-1	TGTGCCAGCAGGTCCTATTTGAACACTGAAGCTTTCTTT	CASRSYLNTEAFF
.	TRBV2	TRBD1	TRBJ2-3	TGTGCCAGCAGCCTACAGGGGGCCAAGGTAGATACGCAGTATTTT	CASSLQGAKVDTQYF
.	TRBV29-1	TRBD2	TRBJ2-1	TGCAGCATCTGGGACTACCAGGTTTTGGATGAGCAGTTCTTC	CSIWDYQVLDEQFF
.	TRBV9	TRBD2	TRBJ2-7	TGTGCCAGCAGCAGTAGCGGGGGGGCCTACGAGCAGTACTTC	CASSSSGGAYEQYF
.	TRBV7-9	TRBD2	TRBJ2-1	TGTGCCAGCAGCCGAACGGGGGGGGTAGCCAGCTCCTACAATGAGCAGTTCTTC	CASSRTGGVASSYNEQFF
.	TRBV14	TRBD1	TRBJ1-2	TGTGCCAGCAGCCCTGGGACAGGGCTTGGCTACACCTTC	CASSPGTGLGYTF
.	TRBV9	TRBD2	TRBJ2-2	TGTGCCAGCAGCCCGCCTCGGACTAGCGGTATCGGGGAGCTGTTTTTT	CASSPPRTSGIGELFF
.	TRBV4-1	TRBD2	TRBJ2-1	TGCGCCAGCAGCTCATACCGAGGGACTAGCCGAAATGAGCAGTTCTTC	CASSSYRGTSRNEQFF
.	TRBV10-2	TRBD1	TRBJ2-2	TGCGCCAGCAGTGATGGGACAGGAGCAGGGGAGCTGTTTTTT	CASSDGTGAGELFF
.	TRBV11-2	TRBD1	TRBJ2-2	TGTGCCAGCAGCTTAGGACAGGGGAACACCGGGGAGCTGTTTTTT	CASSLGQGNTGELFF
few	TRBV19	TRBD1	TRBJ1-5	TGTGCCAGCAATGGCGACAGGGCGGTGAATCAGCCCCAGCATTTT	CASNGDRAVNQPQHF
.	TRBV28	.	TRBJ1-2	TGTGCCAGCGGGCAGGGTGGGGCCTATGGCTACACCTTC	CASGQGGAYGYTF
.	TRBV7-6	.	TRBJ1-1	TGTGCCAGCAGCTTAGGGGGGGACGTCCGAGCTTTCTTT	CASSLGGDVRAFF
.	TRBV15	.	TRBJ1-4	TGTGCCACTAGAAACGGGGGACGTGGAAAACTGTTTTTT	CATRNGGRGKLFF
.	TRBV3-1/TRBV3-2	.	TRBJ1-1	TGTGCCAGCAGCCGAAGGGGGGGCGCTGAAGCTTTCTTT	CASSRRGGAEAFF
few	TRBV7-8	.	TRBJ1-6	TGTGCCAGCAGCTTAGGGGAGAATTCACCCCTCCACTTT	CASSLGENSPLHF
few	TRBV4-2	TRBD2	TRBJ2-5	TGTGCCAGCAGCCAAGGACTACTTGGTAGCGGGGGGTGGGAGACCCAGTACTTC	CASSQGLLGSGGWETQYF
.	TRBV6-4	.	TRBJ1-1	TGTGCCAGCAGTTTCGGGGAGGGGGATTCGGACACTGAAGCTTTCTTT	CASSFGEGDSDTEAFF
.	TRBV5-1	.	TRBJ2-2	TGCGCCAGCAGGACTAGTTGGTACACCGGGGAGCTGTTTTTT	CASRTSWYTGELFF
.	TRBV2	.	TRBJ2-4	TGTGCCAGCACCGGGGTTCGGGGGAAAAACATTCAGTACTTC	CASTGVRGKNIQYF
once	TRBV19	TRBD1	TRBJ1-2	TGTGCCAGTAGTACAGGACAGGGATCCTATGGCTACACCTTC	CASSTGQGSYGYTF
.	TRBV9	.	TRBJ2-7	TGTGCCAGTCAGGGGCCAGGGGAGCAGTACTTC	CASQGPGEQYF
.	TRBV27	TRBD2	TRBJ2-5	TGTGCCAGCAGCCAAACGGCAGCGGGGATTTGGGGGGTGAGGGGCCAAGAGACCCAGTACTTC	CASSQTAAGIWGVRGQETQYF
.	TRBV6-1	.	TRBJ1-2	TGTGCCAGCAGTGATTTGAACAGGCGGCTTGGCTACACCTTC	CASSDLNRRLGYTF
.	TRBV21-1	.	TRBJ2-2	TGTGCCAGCAGCAATTCGATGGCGGGGGGGCATACCGGGGAGCTGTTTTTT	CASSNSMAGGHTGELFF
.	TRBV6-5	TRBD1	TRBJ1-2	TGTGCCAGCGTGAGAGCGGGACAGGGCCTCTATGGCTACACCTTC	CASVRAGQGLYGYTF